This entry lists 22 T cell receptor beta chains sequenced from one sample in a study of blood T cell repertoires in COVID-19. Some clones are missing from TCRdb's copy, which holds only in-frame ones; the method was immunoSEQ multiplex PCR. Of about 670,000 clones in the sample, approximately 90% were seen once. Sequencing used peripheral blood. All receptors derive from a woman aged 18 to 35 with acute or convalescent COVID-19.

About this clone: The same CDR3 arises from other DNA sequences in this sample as well. The rearrangement joins TRBV19 to TRBJ1-5; no clear D gene. CDR1 is LNHDA, CDR2 SQIVND, per germline (reference sequence). The V end was cut by 7 bases, the J end by 2 bases, with 6 bases between. The CDR3 has 12 residues. CDR3 sequence (DNA): TGTGCCAGTACCCCTGGCAATCAGCCCCAGCATTTT. Translating gives CASTPGNQPQHF.

In its sample, this clone was seen a few times. V usage is TRBV6-5 and J usage is TRBJ2-2, with 7 bases aligning to TRBD1. The CDR3 contains 15 residues. Germline-derived CDR1 and CDR2 are MNHEY and SVGAGI. Losses at the gene ends were 5 bases for V and 1 base for J; bases not matched to a gene: 4. The CDR3 spells CASSRRQGNTGELFF. The CDR3 DNA reads as TGTGCCAGCAGTCGTAGACAGGGGAACACCGGGGAGCTGTTTTTT.

This sequence joins TRBV7-9 and TRBJ2-1, with a possible D match to TRBD2 (6 bases). CDR3 size: 19 residues. The V gene's germline CDR1 is SEHNR and CDR2 FQNEAQ (reference sequence). V was clipped by 2 bases and J by 0 bases, with 20 bases between them. CDR3 residues: CASSLRFIGGTSSYNEQFF. Written as DNA, the CDR3 is TGTGCCAGCAGCTTAAGGTTTATTGGGGGGACGAGCTCCTACAATGAGCAGTTCTTC.

The rearrangement uses TRBV28 and TRBJ1-5, with unresolved D. V lost 6 bases and J lost 11, with 20 bases in between. Per germline, CDR1 MDHEN and CDR2 SYDVKM. The CDR3 is made up of 14 amino acids. CDR3 residues: CASSSEADSEAQHF. CDR3 in DNA: TGTGCCAGCAGCTCGGAAGCTGACTCGGAGGCCCAGCATTTT.

With regard to this clone: In the same sample, other DNA sequences code for this CDR3. V and J are TRBV5-1 and TRBJ1-2; D call uncertain. V gave up 4 bases and J gave up 2 bases, with 12 bases separating them. CDR1 and CDR2 (germline): SGHRS, YFSETQ. This CDR3 has 14 amino acids. The CDR3 sequence is CASSPGGGNYGYTF. The CDR3 bases are TGCGCCAGCAGCCCCGGCGGCGGAAACTATGGCTACACCTTC.

This rearrangement joins TRBV5-6 to TRBJ1-2; 7 bases fit TRBD1. V trimming: 2 bases; J trimming: 4 bases; junction bases outside the gene matches: 8. In germline, CDR1 is SGHDT, CDR2 YYEEEE. This CDR3 has 15 amino acids. The CDR3 sequence: CASSFAGGTAYGYTF. CDR3 DNA sequence: TGTGCCAGCAGCTTTGCAGGGGGGACGGCCTATGGCTACACCTTC.

The chain links TRBV3-1 (or the pseudogene TRBV3-2) to TRBJ2-7, with 7 positions matching TRBD1. This CDR3 is 15 amino acids long. Germline-derived CDR1 and CDR2 are LGHDT and YNNKEL (reference sequence). V shed 5 bases and J 3 bases; nucleotides not matched to a gene: 10. CDR3 in amino acids: CASSSTRAGGYEQYF. CDR3 in DNA: TGTGCCAGCAGCAGTACCAGGGCAGGGGGCTACGAGCAGTACTTC.

This chain joins TRBV29-1 and TRBJ2-1; D is undetermined. Germline V gene data show CDR1 as SQVTM and CDR2 as ANQGSEA. V was cut by 3 bases and J by 15 bases, with 12 bases left in between. There are 10 residues in the CDR3. CDR3 coding DNA: TGCAGCGTTGAGAACTCCTCCCGGTTCTTC. It is translated as CSVENSSRFF.

DNA for the CDR3: TGTGCCATCAGTGAGTTGGGACAGGGGGTTGGCTACACCTTC. It translates to CAISELGQGVGYTF. The chain couples TRBV10-3 to TRBJ1-2; 11 nucleotides line up with TRBD1. The V gene end was trimmed by 1 base and the J gene end by 7 bases; junction bases not matched to a gene: 2. The CDR3 consists of 14 residues. From germline, CDR1 is ENHRY and CDR2 SYGVKD.

V gene TRBV19 combines with J gene TRBJ2-1, with D maybe TRBD2 (6 bases). The length of the CDR3 is 15 residues. In germline, CDR1 is LNHDA, CDR2 SQIVND (reference sequence). The ends were cut back, 3 bases at V and 7 bases at J, with 16 bases in the middle. The CDR3 is CASSIAATSRNEQFF. The CDR3 DNA reads as TGTGCCAGTAGTATCGCGGCGACTAGTAGGAATGAGCAGTTCTTC.

This chain connects TRBV4-1 to TRBJ1-5, with D possibly being TRBD1 (6 bases). This CDR3 has 16 residues. V was clipped by 0 bases and J by 4 bases, with 13 bases between them. Germline CDR1 MGHRA, CDR2 YSYEKL. This CDR3 reads CASSQEPDRKNQPQHF. The CDR3 DNA reads TGCGCCAGCAGCCAAGAACCGGACAGAAAAAATCAGCCCCAGCATTTT.

The chain uses TRBV9 and TRBJ1-2, with TRBD1 matching over 9 bases. CDR3 size: 17 residues. CDR1 and CDR2 from the germline V gene are SGDLS and YYNGEE. V was pared by 0 bases and J by 4 bases, with 10 bases of the junction left unmatched. This chain's CDR3 is CASSVATGGTGSYGYTF. CDR3 DNA: TGTGCCAGCAGCGTAGCTACAGGAGGGACAGGGTCCTATGGCTACACCTTC.

CDR3 nucleotides: TGTGCCAGCAGCCAAATAGCAGGGGGCGCGGATGGCTACACCTTC. Its translation: CASSQIAGGADGYTF. The chain combines TRBV14 with TRBJ1-2; TRBD1 aligns across 8 bases. The CDR3 covers 15 residues. The V and J ends lost 2 bases and 6 bases, in that order; junction bases with no gene match: 8. Germline values: CDR1 SGHDN, CDR2 FVKESK.

The J gene is TRBJ1-5, the V gene TRBV24-1; D unclear. The length of the CDR3 is 13 residues. V gave up 6 bases and J gave up 0 bases, with 5 bases separating them. The germline V gene encodes CDR1 KGHDR and CDR2 SFDVKD. The DNA of the CDR3 is TGTGCCACCAGTTTCAGTAGCAATCAGCCCCAGCATTTT. This translates into CATSFSSNQPQHF.

This sequence joins TRBV18 and TRBJ2-3; D remains ambiguous. Trimming shortened V by 6 bases and J by 1 base, and 14 bases separated the two germline ends. The CDR3 has 15 residues. Germline CDR1 KGHSH, CDR2 LQKENI. CDR3 DNA: TGTGCCAGCTCTCGACATAGAGACCGCACAGATACGCAGTATTTT. The encoded protein is CASSRHRDRTDTQYF.

The genes are TRBV5-1 and TRBJ1-3; D perhaps matches TRBD1 (5 bases). Trimming took off 4 bases at V and 4 bases at J, with 9 bases between the two ends. In germline, CDR1 is SGHRS, CDR2 YFSETQ. This CDR3 spans 13 amino acids. The CDR3 DNA is TGCGCCAGCAGCACGGACAAGGGAAACACCATATATTTT. Its translation is CASSTDKGNTIYF. The entire variable domain, with the rest obtained from reference TRBV5-1 and TRBJ1-3, is as follows: KAGVTQTPRYLIKTRGQQVTLSCSPISGHRSVSWYQQTPGQGLQFLFEYFSETQRNKGNFPGRFSGRQFSNSRSEMNVSTLELGDSALYLCASSTDKGNTIYFGEGSWLTVV.

The chain links TRBV5-8 to TRBJ2-1; maybe TRBD2 (7 bases). The CDR3 is 13 amino acids. Per germline, CDR1 SGHTS and CDR2 YDEGEE. V gave up 7 bases and J gave up 7 bases, with 15 bases separating them. The CDR3 loop is CASLRGGWNEQFF. Here the CDR3 DNA reads TGTGCCAGCTTAAGGGGGGGATGGAATGAGCAGTTCTTC.

V usage is TRBV7-7 and J usage is TRBJ2-1, with 7 bases fitting TRBD1. CDR3 length equals 15 residues. The junction had 3 bases not matched to a gene; V was cut back by 1 base and J by 3 bases. The germline V gene has CDR1 SSHAT and CDR2 FNYEAQ (reference sequence). CDR3 region: CASSLDTGVYNEQFF. The CDR3 region has the DNA TGTGCCAGCAGCTTAGATACAGGGGTCTACAATGAGCAGTTCTTC.

The chain joins TRBV3-1 (or the pseudogene TRBV3-2) to TRBJ1-1; D might be TRBD1 (6 bases). Germline V gene sequence: CDR1 LGHDT, CDR2 YNNKEL (reference sequence). Trimming took off 3 bases at V and 0 bases at J, with 11 bases between the two ends. This CDR3 has 15 amino acids. The CDR3 loop reads CASSHPQGLNTEAFF. CDR3 DNA: TGTGCCAGCAGCCACCCACAGGGACTGAACACTGAAGCTTTCTTT.

The rearrangement links TRBV3-1 (or the pseudogene TRBV3-2) to TRBJ1-4; no firm D call. CDR3 length: 15 residues. CDR1 is LGHDT and CDR2 is YNNKEL in the germline V gene (reference sequence). V lost 0 bases and J lost 10, with 15 bases in between. The CDR3 sequence is CASSQDQLEGAKLFF. CDR3 sequence (DNA): TGTGCCAGCAGCCAAGATCAGCTTGAGGGAGCAAAACTGTTTTTT.

The chain links TRBV28 to TRBJ1-5, with TRBD1 as a possible D gene (5 bases). The V end was cut by 11 bases, the J end by 3 bases, with 14 bases between. The CDR3 has 13 residues. Germline V gives CDR1 MDHEN, CDR2 SYDVKM. This CDR3 reads CAGTTGFNQPQHF. The CDR3 DNA reads as TGTGCCGGGACTACAGGATTCAATCAGCCCCAGCATTTT.

The V call is TRBV5-5, the J call TRBJ2-7; D may be TRBD2 (6 bases). Germline V gene data show CDR1 as SGHKS and CDR2 as YYEKEE (reference sequence). The CDR3 totals 17 residues. Between the trimmed V and J ends, which lost 0 bases and 4 bases, there was a span of 20 bases. CDR3 amino acids: CASSLGGRNYPLYEQYF. CDR3 sequence (DNA): TGTGCCAGCAGCTTGGGAGGGAGGAACTATCCTCTTTACGAGCAGTACTTC. The full variable domain, in which reference TRBV5-5 and TRBJ2-7 provide the parts outside the CDR3, is DAGVTQSPTHLIKTRGQQVTLRCSPISGHKSVSWYQQVLGQGPQFIFQYYEKEERGRGNFPDRFSARQFPNYSSELNVNALLLGDSALYLCASSLGGRNYPLYEQYFGPGTRLTVT.